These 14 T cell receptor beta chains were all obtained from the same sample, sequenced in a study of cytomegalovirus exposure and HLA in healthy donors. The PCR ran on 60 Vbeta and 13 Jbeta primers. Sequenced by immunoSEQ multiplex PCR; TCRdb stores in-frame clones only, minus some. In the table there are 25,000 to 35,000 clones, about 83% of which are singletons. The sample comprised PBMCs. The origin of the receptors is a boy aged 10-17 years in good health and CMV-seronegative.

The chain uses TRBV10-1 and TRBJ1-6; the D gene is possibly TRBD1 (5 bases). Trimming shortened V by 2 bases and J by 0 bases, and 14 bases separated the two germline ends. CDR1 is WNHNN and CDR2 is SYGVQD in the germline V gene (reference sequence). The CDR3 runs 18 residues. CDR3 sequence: CASSELPIRGSYNSPLHF. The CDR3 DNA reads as TGCGCCAGCAGTGAGCTCCCCATTAGGGGCTCCTATAATTCACCCCTCCACTTT.

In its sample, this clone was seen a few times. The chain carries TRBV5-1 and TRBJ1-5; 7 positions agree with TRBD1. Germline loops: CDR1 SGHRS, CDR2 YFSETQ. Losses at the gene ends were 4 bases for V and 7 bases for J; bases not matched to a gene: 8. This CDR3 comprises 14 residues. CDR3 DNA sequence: TGCGCCAGCAGCCAGAACACAGGGGAACAGCCCCAGCATTTT. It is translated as CASSQNTGEQPQHF. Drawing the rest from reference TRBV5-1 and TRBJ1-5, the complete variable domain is KAGVTQTPRYLIKTRGQQVTLSCSPISGHRSVSWYQQTPGQGLQFLFEYFSETQRNKGNFPGRFSGRQFSNSRSEMNVSTLELGDSALYLCASSQNTGEQPQHFGDGTRLSIL.

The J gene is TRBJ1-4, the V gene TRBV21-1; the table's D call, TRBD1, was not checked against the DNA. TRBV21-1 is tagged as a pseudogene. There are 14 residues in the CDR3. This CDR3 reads CASSKALRGEKLFF. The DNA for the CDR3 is TGTGCCAGCAGCAAAGCGCTAAGGGGGGAAAAACTGTTTTTT.

For the CDR3, the DNA is TGTGCCAGCAGTGACGGAGCGGGGAGCACAGATACGCAGTATTTT. This gives the protein CASSDGAGSTDTQYF. The V gene is TRBV6-4, the J gene TRBJ2-3, with 7 nucleotides matching TRBD2. The germline gives CDR1 MRHNA, CDR2 SNTAGT. This CDR3 has 15 residues. Unmatched junction bases numbered 2, after V lost 2 bases and J lost 0 bases.

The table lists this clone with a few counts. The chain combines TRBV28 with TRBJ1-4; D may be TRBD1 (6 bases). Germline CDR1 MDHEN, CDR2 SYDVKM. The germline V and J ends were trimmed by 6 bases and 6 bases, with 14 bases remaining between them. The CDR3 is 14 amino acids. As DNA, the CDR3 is TGTGCCAGCAGACTACACAGGGCCCATGAAAAACTGTTTTTT. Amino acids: CASRLHRAHEKLFF.

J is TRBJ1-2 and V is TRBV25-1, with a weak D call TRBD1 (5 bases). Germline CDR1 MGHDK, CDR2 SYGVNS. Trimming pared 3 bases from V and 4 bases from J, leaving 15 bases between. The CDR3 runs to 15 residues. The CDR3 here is CASSDSREGIYGYTF. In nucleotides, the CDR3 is TGTGCCAGCAGTGATTCCAGGGAAGGAATCTATGGCTACACCTTC.

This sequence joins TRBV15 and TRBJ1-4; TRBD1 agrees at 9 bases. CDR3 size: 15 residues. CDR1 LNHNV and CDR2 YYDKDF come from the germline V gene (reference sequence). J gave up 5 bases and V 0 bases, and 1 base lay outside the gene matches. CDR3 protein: CATSRDTGGNEKLFF. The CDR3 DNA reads TGTGCCACCAGCAGAGATACAGGGGGCAATGAAAAACTGTTTTTT.

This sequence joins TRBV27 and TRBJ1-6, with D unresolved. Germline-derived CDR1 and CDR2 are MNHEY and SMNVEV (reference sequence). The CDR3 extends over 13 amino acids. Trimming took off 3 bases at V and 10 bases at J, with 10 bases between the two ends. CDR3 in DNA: TGTGCCAGCAGTTTGAGAGGGTCCTCACCCCTCCACTTT. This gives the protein CASSLRGSSPLHF.

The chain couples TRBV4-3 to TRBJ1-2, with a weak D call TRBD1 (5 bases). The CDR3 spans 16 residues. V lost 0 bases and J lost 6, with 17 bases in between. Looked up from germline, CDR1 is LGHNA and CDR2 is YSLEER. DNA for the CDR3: TGCGCCAGCAGCCAAGATTTGAGACAGCCCCGCGATGGCTACACCTTC. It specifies CASSQDLRQPRDGYTF.

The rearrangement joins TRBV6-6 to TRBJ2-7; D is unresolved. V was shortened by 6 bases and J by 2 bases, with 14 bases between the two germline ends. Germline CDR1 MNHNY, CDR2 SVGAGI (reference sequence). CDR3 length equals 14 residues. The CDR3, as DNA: TGTGCCAGCAGAAGTCAGCGCCAAACCTACGAGCAGTACTTC. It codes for CASRSQRQTYEQYF.

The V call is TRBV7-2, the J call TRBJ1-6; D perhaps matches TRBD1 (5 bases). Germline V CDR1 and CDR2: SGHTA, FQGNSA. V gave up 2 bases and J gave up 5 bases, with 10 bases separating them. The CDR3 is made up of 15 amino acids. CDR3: CASSLIQGNNSPLHF. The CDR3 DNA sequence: TGTGCCAGCAGCTTAATCCAGGGTAATAATTCACCCCTCCACTTT.

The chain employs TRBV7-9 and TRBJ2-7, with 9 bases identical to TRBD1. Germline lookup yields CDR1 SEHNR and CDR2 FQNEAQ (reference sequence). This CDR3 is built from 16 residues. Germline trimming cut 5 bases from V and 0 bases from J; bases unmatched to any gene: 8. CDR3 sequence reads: CASSEEGQGLSYEQYF. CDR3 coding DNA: TGTGCCAGCAGCGAGGAGGGACAGGGACTCTCCTACGAGCAGTACTTC.

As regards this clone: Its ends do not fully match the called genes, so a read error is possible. Here the CDR3 reads CVSSLPGDTLGTNYGYTF. DNA of the CDR3: TGTGTCAGCAGTTTACCGGGGGATACTTTAGGCACTAACTATGGCTACACCTTC. The chain is built from TRBV28 and TRBJ1-2, with D perhaps TRBD1 (5 bases). CDR1 and CDR2 from the germline V gene are MDHEN and SYDVKM. The length of the CDR3 is 18 residues.

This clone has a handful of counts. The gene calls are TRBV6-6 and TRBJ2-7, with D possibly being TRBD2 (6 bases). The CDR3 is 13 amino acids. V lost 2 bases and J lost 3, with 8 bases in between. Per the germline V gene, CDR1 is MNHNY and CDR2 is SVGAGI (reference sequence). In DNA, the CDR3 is TGTGCCAGCAGTTACGCGGGATTCTACGAGCAGTACTTC. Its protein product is CASSYAGFYEQYF.